The entry below gives a single T cell receptor beta chain sequence along with its context. The record originates from a study of shared T cell receptors in the human thymus. The protocol was immunoSEQ multiplex PCR, while the TCRdb copy is restricted to in-frame clones and leaves out a portion. The repertoire holds approximately 730,000 clones, with around 85% as singletons. Germline loops: CDR1 SGHAT, CDR2 FQNNGV. This CDR3 spans 15 amino acids. Trimming shortened V by 2 bases and J by 4 bases, and 14 bases separated the two germline ends. The same sample was also studied in work on human thymus T cells.

The sample taken for sequencing was thymocytes. This clonotype was obtained from a girl under three years old with a congenital heart defect. The chain combines TRBV11-2 with TRBJ1-2; D unresolved. The CDR3 protein is CASSLRGKPFYGYTF. The CDR3 DNA follows: TGTGCCAGCAGCTTAAGAGGAAAACCCTTCTATGGCTACACCTTC.